This T cell receptor (beta chain) comes out of a study of blood T cell repertoires in COVID-19 (dated by TCRdb to 2019 to 2021). Background on the whole study: Collaborator samples came from the United States, Italy and Spain and covered acute and convalescent phases of COVID-19. The samples were drawn from the first 160 participants of the ongoing ImmuneRACE study and from over 950 subjects provided by 6 global collaborators. Deeply sampled blood TCRbeta repertoires from subjects exposed to, actively infected with, or recovered from COVID-19 were included in the dataset. The material from the prospective study consisted of cDNA or gDNA derived from T cells, B-cell-depleted T cells, or PBMCs. The repertoires were released in a freely available public database meant as a resource for research on the immune response to SARS-CoV-2. Nearly every sample came with metadata listing a de-identified subject ID, COVID-19 status, age in years and sex. Where available, HLA class I and class II types were taken from metadata supplied by the sample provider and were not determined by assay-based typing.

For this clone: This receptor's antigen is unknown. Base qualities are not provided; no much larger clone lies one nucleotide away.

Whole blood was collected in K2EDTA tubes by collaborating institutions according to the institutions' own protocols. For TCRbeta analysis, collaborators shipped samples in one of three forms: frozen whole blood, isolated PBMCs, or DNA extracted from either of those sample types. Study-wide conclusions, independent of this receptor: How much clinical and demographic metadata was included differed by source and by participant, and the metadata was provided uncurated.

V is reduced by 6 bases and J by 1 base, leaving a spacing of 12 bases between them. From cysteine to phenylalanine, the CDR3 is 14 amino acids long. Here the CDR3 DNA is all that survives: 42 bases in frame from base 1. The germline V gene sets CDR1 to MNHEY and CDR2 to SVGAGI. TCRbeta CDR3 regions were amplified from genomic DNA by means of the immunoSEQ Assay, a bias-controlled multiplex PCR. In the paper's pipeline: Nucleated cell counts per sample were estimated from amplification of reference gene primers within the assay. Sequence reads were collapsed and filtered to measure the absolute abundance of every unique TCRbeta CDR3 rearrangement. For each sample, productive Simpson clonality was calculated as the square root of Simpson's diversity index over productive rearrangements. This immuneACCESS table, as held by TCRdb, lists in-frame sequences with V and J called but not all clones. Of the missing ones, under half trace to an unresolved V gene in checked studies; the others have no known cause. That table gives V, J and clone size, and the DNA gave D and trimming. Recorded for this sample are some 70,000 clones; approximately 80% of them occurred a single time. The ten biggest clones cover 5% to 8% of the sample.

The rearrangement joined TRBV6-5 to TRBJ2-5; TRBD1 is a weak D gene call, 6 bases matching. Sequenced: peripheral blood. The TCR comes from a man aged 60 to 75 with acute or convalescent COVID-19. The CDR3 protein is CASSPLTGQETQYF. Here is the DNA: TGTGCCAGCAGCCCGTTGACAGGCCAAGAGACCCAGTACTTC.